The sequence of this T cell receptor beta chain was determined in a study of post-analysis software for immune sequencing data. Study-wide background: Relapsing-remitting, secondary progressive and progressive-relapsing forms made up the multiple sclerosis disease courses.

cDNA libraries for TCR beta contained unique molecular identifiers. Each batch of roughly 0.9 to 10 million T cells produced roughly 0.5 million cDNA molecules. TCRdb independently ran MiXCR on the PCR reads; one entry per CDR3 protein. The sample comprises about 820,000 distinct CDR3 sequences, approximately 53% of which are singletons, and under 6% rests with the top ten. There are a few counts of this clonotype. Its antigen is undetermined. Between the trimmed V and J ends, which lost 6 bases and 8 bases, there was a span of 16 bases. CDR1 and CDR2 from the germline V gene are SQVTM and ANQGSEA. This CDR3 has 12 residues. Study-wide findings and caveats: Analysis by F measure revealed that same-batch samples clustered strongly together. Controls showed lower frequencies than patients for roughly 5 TRBV segments, and TRBV5-6, TRBV5-1 and TRBV20-1 were among these. Patients with multiple sclerosis recorded significantly lower normalized Chao1 diversity than controls, the study found.

Source material: blood. The chain recombines TRBV29-1 with TRBJ1-2, with no clear D. This TCR derives from a girl aged 10-17 years with multiple sclerosis. This chain's CDR3 is CSVPGVALGYTF. CDR3 sequence (DNA): TGCAGCGTGCCCGGGGTTGCTTTGGGCTACACCTTC.